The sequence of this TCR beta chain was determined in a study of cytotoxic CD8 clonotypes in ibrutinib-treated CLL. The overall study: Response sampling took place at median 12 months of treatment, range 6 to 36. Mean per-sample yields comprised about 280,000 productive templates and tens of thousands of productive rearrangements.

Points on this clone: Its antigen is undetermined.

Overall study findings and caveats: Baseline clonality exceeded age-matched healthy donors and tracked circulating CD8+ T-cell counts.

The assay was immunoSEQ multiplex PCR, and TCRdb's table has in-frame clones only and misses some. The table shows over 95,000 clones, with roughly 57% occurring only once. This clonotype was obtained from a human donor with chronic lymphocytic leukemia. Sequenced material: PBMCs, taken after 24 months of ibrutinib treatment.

The CDR3: CASTKRGAGVTQYF. The DNA of the CDR3 is TGTGCCAGCACGAAGCGGGGGGCCGGTGTTACGCAGTATTTT. The V call is TRBV6-5, the J call TRBJ2-3; 9 positions match TRBD2. The CDR3 covers 14 residues. V shed 7 bases, J shed 8 bases, and the junction held 10 bases outside the gene matches. CDR1 and CDR2 from the germline V gene are MNHEY and SVGAGI.